The 2 T cell receptor beta chains in this list originate from one sample, sequenced in a study of T-cell reconstitution after alpha-beta-depleted transplantation in children. Unique molecular identifiers were incorporated when the TCRbeta library was constructed. Via MiXCR, TCRdb re-called the PCR reads, giving one row per CDR3 protein. The repertoire holds about 610,000 distinct CDR3 sequences, over 9.5% seen once, with about 4.3% in the top ten. The sample in question was PBMCs from the stem cell graft donor, obtained from the stem cell graft. The receptors derive from a human donor who donated a stem cell graft to a child with acute myeloid leukemia.

This clonotype was recorded many times. V usage is TRBV28 and J usage is TRBJ2-1, with TRBD1 matching 10 bases. Germline V gene lookup returns CDR1 MDHEN and CDR2 SYDVKM. CDR3 length: 18 residues. Germline trimming cut 1 base from V and 3 bases from J; bases unmatched to any gene: 9. CDR3 coding DNA: TGTGCCAGCAGTTTATCGTATTCCGGGACAGGGGTCTACAATGAGCAGTTCTTC. Translation: CASSLSYSGTGVYNEQFF.

This clonotype has at least ten counts. The chain has TRBV29-1 and TRBJ1-4, with 7 bases lining up with TRBD1. Germline CDR1 reads SQVTM; CDR2 reads ANQGSEA. The CDR3 is 12 residues long. Germline trimming cut 5 bases from V and 8 bases from J; bases unmatched to any gene: 5. Here the CDR3 reads CSVWDSSEKLFF. Written as DNA, the CDR3 is TGCAGCGTTTGGGACAGTAGCGAAAAACTGTTTTTT.